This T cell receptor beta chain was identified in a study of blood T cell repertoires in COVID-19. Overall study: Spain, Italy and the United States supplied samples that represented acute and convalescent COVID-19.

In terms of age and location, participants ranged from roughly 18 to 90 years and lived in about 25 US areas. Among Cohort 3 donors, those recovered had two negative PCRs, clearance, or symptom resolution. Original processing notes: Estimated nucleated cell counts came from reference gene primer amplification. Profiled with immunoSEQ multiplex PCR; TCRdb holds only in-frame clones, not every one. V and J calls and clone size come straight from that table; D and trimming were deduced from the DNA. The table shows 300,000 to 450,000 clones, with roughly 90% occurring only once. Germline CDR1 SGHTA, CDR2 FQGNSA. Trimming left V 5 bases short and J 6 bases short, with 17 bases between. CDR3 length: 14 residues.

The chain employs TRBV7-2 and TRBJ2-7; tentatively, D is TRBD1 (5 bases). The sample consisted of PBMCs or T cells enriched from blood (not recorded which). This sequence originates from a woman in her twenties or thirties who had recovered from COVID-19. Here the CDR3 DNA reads TGTGCCAGCAGCCTCCCAGGGATTCCCCGCGAGCAGTACTTC. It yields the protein CASSLPGIPREQYF.